This T cell receptor beta chain was recorded in a study of regulatory T cells in long-lasting Graves disease. To make TCR beta libraries, researchers used iRepertoire HTBI primers and Arm-PCR of CDR3 regions. Original data processing: Gene usage covered approximately 60 TRBV and some 13 TRBJ segments. TCRdb reanalysed the multiplex PCR reads using MiXCR and keeps one entry per CDR3 protein. None of the V and J calls come from the authors' own analysis; TCRdb made them. This table has around 470,000 distinct CDR3 sequences, 12% to 15% appearing once. The time point was: newly diagnosed GD, antithyroid drugs for less than 3 months. With RNA extracted from PBMCs as input, the TCR library was made. CDR1 and CDR2 (germline): MNHEY, SVGEGT. There are 13 residues in the CDR3. The V end was cut by 4 bases, the J end by 1 base, with 8 bases between. These sequences were also reported in another study, on T cells in Graves' hyperthyroidism and ophthalmopathy.

The sequence was collected from a woman between 45 and 60 years old with Graves disease. Material: peripheral blood mononuclear cells (PBMCs), obtained at new diagnosis, from a patient treated with antithyroid drugs. The rearrangement joins TRBV6-2 or TRBV6-3 to TRBJ2-7; perhaps TRBD1 as D (5 bases). Here the CDR3 reads CASSSQVSYEQYF. The CDR3 DNA follows: TGTGCCAGCAGTTCACAGGTTTCCTACGAGCAGTACTTC.